The 18 T cell receptor beta chains presented below share a single source sample, sequenced in a study of blood T cell repertoires in COVID-19. Sequenced by immunoSEQ multiplex PCR; TCRdb stores in-frame clones only, minus some. The data hold 240,000 or so clones, with around 81% observed a single time. Specimen: peripheral blood. Receptor source: a woman of 80 years or more with COVID-19, enrolled during active disease.

The V call is TRBV18, the J call TRBJ2-7; 7 bases align to TRBD1. Germline lookup yields CDR1 KGHSH and CDR2 LQKENI. This CDR3 region has 13 residues. The junction had 4 bases not matched to a gene; V was cut back by 3 bases and J by 5 bases. For the CDR3, the DNA is TGTGCCAGCTCACCTCGGGACAGTAACGAGCAGTACTTC. It encodes CASSPRDSNEQYF.

The rearrangement joins TRBV27 to TRBJ2-1; D uncertain. The CDR3 is 14 amino acids. Deletions cut 1 base from V and 15 bases from J, with 19 bases between. CDR1 is MNHEY, CDR2 SMNVEV, per germline (reference sequence). CDR3 loop: CASSLFADSLETFF. CDR3 nucleotides: TGTGCCAGCAGTTTATTTGCCGACTCACTCGAAACGTTCTTC.

This clone was counted ten times or more. The chain employs TRBV4-1 and TRBJ2-2; 8 bases map to TRBD2. Unmatched junction bases numbered 4, after V lost 0 bases and J lost 4 bases. The germline V gene encodes CDR1 MGHRA and CDR2 YSYEKL. CDR3 length: 16 amino acids. This CDR3 reads CASSQDIAGGTGELFF. The CDR3 DNA sequence: TGCGCCAGCAGCCAAGATATTGCGGGGGGCACCGGGGAGCTGTTTTTT.

V and J are TRBV19 and TRBJ2-1, with 11 bases that match TRBD2. J lost 7 bases, V lost 7 bases, and 9 bases had no gene match. The germline gives CDR1 LNHDA, CDR2 SQIVND (reference sequence). CDR3 length equals 15 residues. The CDR3 DNA sequence: TGTGCCAGTACCGATAGCGGGAGGGCCATGAATGAGCAGTTCTTC. This encodes CASTDSGRAMNEQFF.

The gene calls are TRBV2 and TRBJ1-6; D may be TRBD1 (6 bases). CDR3 size: 16 residues. V lost 10 bases and J lost 9, with 25 bases in between. Per the germline V gene, CDR1 is SNHLY and CDR2 is FYNNEI. The CDR3 sequence: CATTRLQGGAGSPLHF. The CDR3 bases are TGTGCCACCACCCGTCTCCAAGGGGGGGCAGGTTCACCCCTCCACTTT.

The rearrangement uses TRBV30 and TRBJ2-1, with 10 bases matching TRBD2. The junction had 13 bases not matched to a gene; V was cut back by 0 bases and J by 5 bases. Germline V gene data show CDR1 as GTSNPN and CDR2 as SVGIG (reference sequence). The CDR3 runs to 18 residues. The CDR3 region is CAWSVRASGGPRDNEQFF. CDR3 in DNA: TGTGCCTGGAGTGTACGGGCTAGCGGGGGCCCCCGGGACAATGAGCAGTTCTTC.

V and J are TRBV28 and TRBJ1-5; 7 bases are shared with TRBD1. Trimming cost V 5 bases and J 1 base; bases outside gene matches: 8. CDR3 length: 16 residues. Germline CDR1 and CDR2: MDHEN and SYDVKM. The DNA of the CDR3 is TGTGCCAGCAGTGAACTTCAGGGGGAGAGCAATCAGCCCCAGCATTTT. Protein product: CASSELQGESNQPQHF.

The chain combines TRBV4-2 with TRBJ1-1, with TRBD1 as a possible D gene (5 bases). Per the germline V gene, CDR1 is LGHNA and CDR2 is YNFKEQ. V dropped 0 bases and J dropped 8 bases, with 13 bases sitting between them. This CDR3 has 14 amino acids. The CDR3 reads CASSQEIRDREAFF. CDR3 DNA sequence: TGTGCCAGCAGCCAAGAGATCCGAGACAGAGAAGCTTTCTTT.

The chain couples TRBV6-6 to TRBJ1-4; tentative D call: TRBD1 (6 bases). The V end lost 2 bases, the J end lost 13 bases, and 23 bases lay between the germline ends. Germline CDR1 MNHNY, CDR2 SVGAGI (reference sequence). This CDR3 is 16 amino acids long. The DNA for the CDR3 is TGTGCCAGCAGTTACCCGGGACACTCCCTGGGATGGGGACTGTTTTTT. The encoded protein is CASSYPGHSLGWGLFF.

The chain joins TRBV7-2 to TRBJ1-2; D remains unclear. This CDR3 is built from 16 residues. With 1 base removed from V and 3 bases from J, the gap between germline ends came to 15 bases. The germline V gene has CDR1 SGHTA and CDR2 FQGNSA. CDR3 coding DNA: TGTGCCAGCAGCTTAGAGCGGGTTAGCAGCTACTATGGCTACACCTTC. Translating it yields CASSLERVSSYYGYTF.

This clone turned up a few times. V and J are TRBV12-3 or TRBV12-4 and TRBJ1-1, with a weak D call TRBD1 (6 bases). V dropped 5 bases and J dropped 6 bases, with 13 bases sitting between them. The CDR3 contains 13 residues. CDR3 DNA: TGTGCCAGCAGTCTGGGGGACATCGCTGAAGCTTTCTTT. Amino acids: CASSLGDIAEAFF.

This clone occurred a few times. J is TRBJ2-1 and V is TRBV15; 9 nucleotides match TRBD2. The CDR3 covers 16 residues. After removal of 1 base from V and 6 bases from J, the junction contained 7 bases not matched to a gene. The germline V gene has CDR1 LNHNV and CDR2 YYDKDF (reference sequence). CDR3 region: CATSRGQAGGRNEQFF. The CDR3 DNA reads as TGTGCCACCAGCAGAGGGCAGGCGGGGGGGCGCAATGAGCAGTTCTTC.

The rearrangement links TRBV19 to TRBJ2-6, with a weak D call TRBD1 (5 bases). The germline V gene encodes CDR1 LNHDA and CDR2 SQIVND (reference sequence). V lost 7 bases to trimming and J lost 0 bases, with 22 bases between them. The CDR3 runs to 19 residues. The CDR3 DNA reads TGTGCCAGTAAACGTGGTAACACAGGAACGTTCTCTGGGGCCAACGTCCTGACTTTC. Its protein is CASKRGNTGTFSGANVLTF.

CDR3 sequence (DNA): TGTGCCAGCAGTTACTCCACGGCAGGCGATGGCTACACCTTC. Its translation is CASSYSTAGDGYTF. This chain links TRBV6-5 with TRBJ1-2; D remains ambiguous. Germline V gives CDR1 MNHEY, CDR2 SVGAGI. CDR3 length: 14 residues. Trimming took 0 bases from V and 6 from J, leaving 11 bases between them.

The J gene is TRBJ1-2, the V gene TRBV29-1; the match to TRBD1 covers 7 bases. J was trimmed by 2 bases and V by 7 bases; bases with no gene match: 4. The CDR3 covers 12 residues. CDR1 and CDR2 (germline): SQVTM, ANQGSEA. CDR3: CSAGGSNYGYTF. The DNA of the CDR3 is TGCAGCGCAGGGGGTTCGAACTATGGCTACACCTTC.

V usage is TRBV30 and J usage is TRBJ1-2; tentative D call: TRBD1 (5 bases). Germline V CDR1 and CDR2: GTSNPN, SVGIG (reference sequence). V lost 8 bases to trimming and J lost 2 bases, with 12 bases between them. CDR3 length: 12 residues. The CDR3 loop is CAGEAGNYGYTF. The CDR3 DNA sequence: TGTGCCGGCGAAGCAGGGAACTATGGCTACACCTTC. The complete variable domain, with remaining parts taken from reference TRBV30 and TRBJ1-2, reads SQTIHQWPATLVQPVGSPLSLECTVEGTSNPNLYWYRQAAGRGLQLLFYSVGIGQISSEVPQNLSASRPQDRQFILSSKKLLLSDSGFYLCAGEAGNYGYTFGSGTRLTVV.

The J gene is TRBJ2-3, the V gene TRBV6-2 or TRBV6-3; TRBD2 matches at 9 bases. Germline values: CDR1 MNHEY, CDR2 SVGEGT. Trimming took 2 bases from V and 1 from J; bases not matched to a gene: 4. CDR3 length: 16 amino acids. The DNA of the CDR3 is TGTGCCAGCAGTTACCCCGCTAGCGGGGGCACAGATACGCAGTATTTT. Residues: CASSYPASGGTDTQYF.

This clone has only a few counts. Within the sample, other DNA sequences also encode this same CDR3. V gene TRBV5-1 combines with J gene TRBJ2-2; D is possibly TRBD1 (6 bases). Germline lookup yields CDR1 SGHRS and CDR2 YFSETQ. Trimming took off 2 bases at V and 4 bases at J, with 6 bases between the two ends. CDR3 length equals 13 residues. The CDR3 DNA reads as TGCGCCAGCAGCTTAGGGGGCACCGGGGAGCTGTTTTTT. It translates to CASSLGGTGELFF.